These 5 T cell receptor beta chains were sequenced from one sample in a study of blood T cell repertoires in COVID-19. The repertoire was sequenced with immunoSEQ multiplex PCR; TCRdb's copy has only in-frame clones and lacks some. The data show 190,000 or so clones, around 86% seen once. The material sequenced was peripheral blood. These TCRs come from a man aged 40-49 years with active or convalescent COVID-19.

The chain joins TRBV2 to TRBJ2-5; TRBD1 agrees at 7 bases. This CDR3 spans 13 amino acids. Trimming at V came to 4 bases and at J to 7 bases, leaving 6 bases not matched to a gene. Germline V lookup: CDR1 SNHLY, CDR2 FYNNEI. CDR3 in DNA: TGTGCCAGCAGTGCGGGACAGTCACGGACCCAGTACTTC. Its translation: CASSAGQSRTQYF.

In DNA form, the CDR3 reads TGTGCCAGCAGCTTCGGGGGAGGCACAGATACGCAGTATTTT. It codes for CASSFGGGTDTQYF. The V and J genes are TRBV7-3 and TRBJ2-3, with TRBD2 as a possible D gene (6 bases). Trimming pared 3 bases from V and 1 base from J, leaving 8 bases between. The CDR3 is 14 residues long. From germline, CDR1 is SGHTA and CDR2 FQGTGA.

This chain links TRBV5-1 with TRBJ2-3; the D is unclear. The V end was cut by 0 bases, the J end by 0 bases, with 8 bases between. This CDR3 has 15 residues. Germline V lookup: CDR1 SGHRS, CDR2 YFSETQ. DNA of the CDR3: TGCGCCAGCAGCTTGGCCGCCAGTAGCACAGATACGCAGTATTTT. Protein product: CASSLAASSTDTQYF.

V and J are TRBV7-9 and TRBJ1-1; D remains ambiguous. Germline V CDR1 and CDR2: SEHNR, FQNEAQ (reference sequence). CDR3 length equals 12 residues. Trimming stripped 0 bases from V and 11 bases from J, with 10 bases between. The CDR3 coding sequence is TGTGCCAGCAGCTTAGCATCTGTTCCGGCTTTCTTT. Its protein is CASSLASVPAFF.

The gene calls are TRBV5-1 and TRBJ2-3; 7 bases fit TRBD2. The CDR3 is 16 residues long. The J segment lost 0 bases and the V segment lost 0 bases, leaving 4 bases of the junction unmatched. The germline V gene encodes CDR1 SGHRS and CDR2 YFSETQ. The CDR3: CASSLGARGSTDTQYF. The CDR3, as DNA: TGCGCCAGCAGCTTGGGCGCGCGGGGGAGCACAGATACGCAGTATTTT.